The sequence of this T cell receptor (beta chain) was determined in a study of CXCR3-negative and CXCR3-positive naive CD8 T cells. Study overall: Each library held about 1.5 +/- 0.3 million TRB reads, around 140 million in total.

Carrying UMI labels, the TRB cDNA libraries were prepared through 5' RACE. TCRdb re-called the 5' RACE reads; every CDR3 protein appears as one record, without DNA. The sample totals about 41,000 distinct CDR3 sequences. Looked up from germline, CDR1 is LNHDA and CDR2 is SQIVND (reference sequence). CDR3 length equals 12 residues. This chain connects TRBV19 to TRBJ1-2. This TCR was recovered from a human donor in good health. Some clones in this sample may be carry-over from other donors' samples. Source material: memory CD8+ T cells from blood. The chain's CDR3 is CASRDLSRGYTF.